A single sample gave rise to the 17 T cell receptor beta chains below, sequenced in a study of blood T cell repertoires in COVID-19. The repertoire was sequenced with immunoSEQ multiplex PCR; TCRdb's copy has only in-frame clones and lacks some. The data contain about 55,000 clones, 75% to 95% of them singletons. The sample taken for sequencing was peripheral blood. Receptors originate from a human donor with active COVID-19. The donor label of this sample is uncertain.

The genes are TRBV7-2 and TRBJ2-1, with 11 bases fitting TRBD2. J lost 6 bases, V lost 4 bases, and 5 bases had no gene match. The germline V gene has CDR1 SGHTA and CDR2 FQGNSA. CDR3 size: 15 residues. The CDR3 reads CASSWLAGGGNEQFF. In DNA, the CDR3 is TGTGCCAGCAGCTGGCTAGCGGGGGGAGGCAATGAGCAGTTCTTC.

Only a few counts were recorded for this clone. The chain has TRBV11-2 and TRBJ1-1; D is undetermined. This CDR3 contains 14 residues. The germline V and J ends were trimmed by 0 bases and 6 bases, with 11 bases remaining between them. The germline CDR1 and CDR2 sequences are SGHAT and FQNNGV. This CDR3 reads CASSLDGGRSEAFF. Written as DNA, the CDR3 is TGTGCCAGCAGCTTAGACGGAGGACGGTCTGAAGCTTTCTTT.

The chain links TRBV7-2 to TRBJ2-1; D may be TRBD2 (6 bases). CDR1 is SGHTA, CDR2 FQGNSA, per germline. The CDR3 loop spans 15 amino acids. The V and J ends lost 4 bases and 0 bases respectively, with 10 bases between them. The CDR3 nucleotides read TGTGCCAGCAGCTGGGACTTTAGCTCCTACAATGAGCAGTTCTTC. It specifies CASSWDFSSYNEQFF.

The V call is TRBV11-3, the J call TRBJ2-3; no clear D. V lost 1 base and J 1 base, leaving 3 bases between the germline ends. The CDR3 is 13 amino acids. In germline, CDR1 is SGHNT, CDR2 YENEEA. CDR3 amino acids: CASSLAGTDTQYF. The CDR3 nucleotides are TGTGCCAGCAGCTTAGCAGGCACAGATACGCAGTATTTT.

This sequence joins TRBV5-4 and TRBJ2-5; 7 bases are shared with TRBD1. Germline CDR1 reads SGHNT; CDR2 reads YYREEE (reference sequence). The CDR3 has 14 amino acids. The ends lost 1 base at V and 7 bases at J; junction bases unmatched: 7. The CDR3 is CASSLIGTVGTQYF. The CDR3 DNA reads as TGTGCCAGCAGCTTGATCGGGACAGTGGGGACCCAGTACTTC.

This rearrangement joins TRBV27 to TRBJ2-1; D possibly corresponds to TRBD2 (6 bases). With 4 bases removed from V and 4 bases from J, the gap between germline ends came to 17 bases. Per germline, CDR1 MNHEY and CDR2 SMNVEV (reference sequence). There are 16 residues in the CDR3. The CDR3, as DNA: TGTGCCAGCAGTTCGAATGGACTAATTCTATACAATGAGCAGTTCTTC. Translated: CASSSNGLILYNEQFF.

The V and J genes are TRBV6-1 and TRBJ2-7; D might be TRBD2 (6 bases). V was trimmed by 4 bases and J by 0 bases, leaving 16 bases between them. There are 16 residues in the CDR3. Germline V lookup: CDR1 MNHNS, CDR2 SASEGT. CDR3 nucleotides: TGTGCCAGCAGTGCTTGGGACTCGAACCTCTCCTACGAGCAGTACTTC. Translation gives CASSAWDSNLSYEQYF.

The chain combines TRBV3-1 (or the pseudogene TRBV3-2) with TRBJ1-3, with no clear D. There are 14 residues in the CDR3. V lost 1 base and J 2 bases, leaving 6 bases between the germline ends. Germline values: CDR1 LGHDT, CDR2 YNNKEL (reference sequence). The chain's CDR3 is CASSQGTAGNTIYF. The CDR3 DNA sequence: TGTGCCAGCAGCCAAGGCACAGCTGGAAACACCATATATTTT.

V and J are TRBV6-5 and TRBJ2-1; D possibly corresponds to TRBD1 (6 bases). Looked up from germline, CDR1 is MNHEY and CDR2 is SVGAGI. The CDR3 loop spans 12 amino acids. The V end lost 2 bases, the J end lost 15 bases, and 14 bases lay between the germline ends. In nucleotides, the CDR3 is TGTGCCAGCAGTTACGACAGGTGGTTAAGGTTCTTC. It specifies CASSYDRWLRFF.

The chain carries TRBV28 and TRBJ2-2; tentatively, D is TRBD2 (6 bases). Germline V gene lookup returns CDR1 MDHEN and CDR2 SYDVKM. This CDR3 comprises 14 residues. V shed 8 bases and J shed 4 bases, with 14 bases lying between them. For the CDR3, the DNA is TGTGCCAGCTCACACGGGGGACCCACCGGGGAGCTGTTTTTT. Protein product: CASSHGGPTGELFF.

This chain uses TRBV6-5 with TRBJ2-1; no firm D call. Germline CDR1 reads MNHEY; CDR2 reads SVGAGI. Trimming removed 0 bases at V and 3 bases at J, with 9 bases between. The length of the CDR3 is 15 residues. CDR3 in amino acids: CASSYSMPDYNEQFF. The CDR3 coding sequence is TGTGCCAGCAGTTACTCGATGCCAGACTACAATGAGCAGTTCTTC.

The chain combines TRBV6-5 with TRBJ2-1; 10 bases align to TRBD1. Looked up from germline, CDR1 is MNHEY and CDR2 is SVGAGI. The V gene end was trimmed by 5 bases and the J gene end by 3 bases; junction bases not matched to a gene: 4. CDR3 length: 15 residues. The CDR3 DNA reads as TGTGCCAGCAGTCTCTGGACAGGGGGCTACAATGAGCAGTTCTTC. As protein: CASSLWTGGYNEQFF.

This clone has just one count. This chain uses TRBV18 with TRBJ1-3, with TRBD1 matching 9 bases. Looked up from germline, CDR1 is KGHSH and CDR2 is LQKENI. V was clipped by 1 base and J by 4 bases; unmatched bases: 5. The CDR3 has 16 amino acids. This chain's CDR3 is CASSPLDRGGGNTIYF. CDR3 sequence (DNA): TGTGCCAGCTCACCACTGGACAGGGGAGGCGGAAACACCATATATTTT.

The CDR3 here is CASSLSRSSGGYNEQFF. In DNA form, the CDR3 reads TGTGCCAGCAGTTTATCCCGGAGTAGCGGGGGGTACAATGAGCAGTTCTTC. The chain is built from TRBV27 and TRBJ2-1; 10 positions match TRBD2. The CDR3 consists of 17 residues. The V gene end was trimmed by 0 bases and the J gene end by 4 bases; junction bases not matched to a gene: 6. CDR1 and CDR2 from the germline V gene are MNHEY and SMNVEV (reference sequence).

The V and J genes are TRBV7-3 and TRBJ2-3; 9 bases are a match to TRBD2. The germline V gene encodes CDR1 SGHTA and CDR2 FQGTGA. Trimming at V came to 4 bases and at J to 6 bases, leaving 5 bases not matched to a gene. This CDR3 contains 14 residues. CDR3: CASSSGLAWDTQYF. DNA of the CDR3: TGTGCCAGCAGCTCAGGACTAGCGTGGGATACGCAGTATTTT.

This CDR3 is CASSAGQGIGELFF. CDR3 sequence (DNA): TGTGCCAGCAGCGCGGGACAGGGGATCGGGGAGCTGTTTTTT. This chain joins TRBV5-6 and TRBJ2-2, with 10 bases identical to TRBD1. The CDR3 has 14 amino acids. The V gene end was trimmed by 4 bases and the J gene end by 7 bases; junction bases not matched to a gene: 4. CDR1 and CDR2 from the germline V gene are SGHDT and YYEEEE.

The gene calls are TRBV2 and TRBJ2-3; 10 nucleotides line up with TRBD2. Trimming took 6 bases from V and 2 from J; bases not matched to a gene: 11. The germline gives CDR1 SNHLY, CDR2 FYNNEI. This CDR3 region has 17 residues. The CDR3 DNA follows: TGTGCCAGCAGGGGGGCTAGCGGGGGAGCCAACACAGATACGCAGTATTTT. Translation: CASRGASGGANTDTQYF.